Below, 19 T cell receptor beta chains from the same sample are listed, as sequenced in a study of blood T cell repertoires in COVID-19 (dated by TCRdb to the early 2020s). The library relied on the immunoSEQ multiplex PCR assay. TCRdb holds this immuneACCESS table with in-frame rearrangements only. Some clones are missing; in checked studies, unresolved V genes explain under half, and the rest has no known cause. The sample includes under 400,000 clones, with approximately 91% observed a single time. Over 0.9% of the sample lies in the top ten. The sequenced sample was PBMCs or T cells enriched from blood (not recorded which). Every receptor here comes from a woman under 40 who had been exposed to COVID-19.

The chain employs TRBV7-9 and TRBJ1-5, with D perhaps TRBD1 (5 bases). The V gene's germline CDR1 is SEHNR and CDR2 FQNEAQ (reference sequence). V lost 5 bases and J 6 bases, leaving 14 bases between the germline ends. This CDR3 region has 14 residues. The CDR3 reads CASSLEAGRQPQHF. In nucleotides, the CDR3 is TGTGCCAGCAGCCTTGAGGCAGGGCGTCAGCCCCAGCATTTT.

J is TRBJ2-2 and V is TRBV11-3, with D possibly being TRBD2 (5 bases). This CDR3 contains 15 residues. The V gene lost 2 bases and the J gene lost 2 bases, with 9 bases spanning the gap. Germline CDR1 reads SGHNT; CDR2 reads YENEEA. The CDR3 spells CASSLLLANTGELFF. CDR3 DNA sequence: TGTGCCAGCAGCTTATTGCTAGCTAACACCGGGGAGCTGTTTTTT.

The chain's CDR3 is CASSKTGMNTEAFF. CDR3 bases: TGTGCCAGTAGTAAGACAGGGATGAACACTGAAGCTTTCTTT. This sequence joins TRBV19 and TRBJ1-1; 7 bases match TRBD1. The germline gives CDR1 LNHDA, CDR2 SQIVND (reference sequence). The CDR3 extends over 14 amino acids. Trimming took 4 bases from V and 0 from J; bases not matched to a gene: 2.

This rearrangement joins TRBV6-5 to TRBJ1-1; the D is unclear. This CDR3 is built from 14 residues. Trimming stripped 0 bases from V and 7 bases from J, with 12 bases between. Germline CDR1 is MNHEY and CDR2 is SVGAGI. The CDR3 DNA sequence: TGTGCCAGCAGTTACTCGGGGAAGAGGGTTGAAGCTTTCTTT. It encodes CASSYSGKRVEAFF.

This chain uses TRBV7-3 with TRBJ2-1; tentatively, D is TRBD1 (6 bases). This CDR3 contains 15 residues. The V gene's germline CDR1 is SGHTA and CDR2 FQGTGA. V gave up 5 bases and J gave up 5 bases, with 16 bases separating them. This chain's CDR3 is CASSPAAGANNEQFF. CDR3 DNA sequence: TGTGCCAGCAGCCCTGCGGCAGGGGCGAACAATGAGCAGTTCTTC.

The chain links TRBV29-1 to TRBJ2-2, with 8 bases identical to TRBD2. Per the germline V gene, CDR1 is SQVTM and CDR2 is ANQGSEA. The CDR3 consists of 15 residues. J lost 3 bases, V lost 4 bases, and 7 bases had no gene match. CDR3 residues: CSVVASGYDTGELFF. The DNA of the CDR3 is TGCAGCGTTGTGGCTAGCGGGTACGACACCGGGGAGCTGTTTTTT.

The rearrangement uses TRBV6-5 and TRBJ2-4; the D gene is possibly TRBD2 (5 bases). Germline V gene sequence: CDR1 MNHEY, CDR2 SVGAGI. The CDR3 totals 15 residues. The V end was cut by 6 bases, the J end by 12 bases, with 24 bases between. CDR3 loop: CASSVSRGFNSSQYF. CDR3 bases: TGTGCCAGCAGCGTGAGCCGGGGATTCAACTCGAGTCAGTACTTC.

This clone was counted a few times. This chain connects TRBV28 to TRBJ1-2, with no clear D. Trimming shortened V by 3 bases and J by 7 bases, and 9 bases separated the two germline ends. The CDR3 consists of 12 residues. Germline V gene sequence: CDR1 MDHEN, CDR2 SYDVKM. DNA for the CDR3: TGTGCCAGCAGTTTTGAGAGTCTTGGCTACACCTTC. It translates to CASSFESLGYTF.

This chain uses TRBV2 with TRBJ1-5; a possible D gene is TRBD1 (6 bases). From germline, CDR1 is SNHLY and CDR2 FYNNEI. This CDR3 contains 15 residues. Trimming pared 7 bases from V and 3 bases from J, leaving 16 bases between. This chain's CDR3 is CASNMLTGVNQPQHF. The CDR3 nucleotides are TGTGCCAGCAACATGTTGACAGGAGTCAATCAGCCCCAGCATTTT.

This clone was seen only once. DNA of the CDR3: TGTGCCAGCAGCATTTCCGGGACTAGTTGGGAGCAGTACTTC. This translates into CASSISGTSWEQYF. This sequence joins TRBV11-1 and TRBJ2-7, with TRBD2 matching over 8 bases. In germline, CDR1 is SGHAT, CDR2 FQDESV (reference sequence). The CDR3 runs to 14 residues. After removal of 5 bases from V and 7 bases from J, the junction contained 10 bases not matched to a gene.

V and J are TRBV7-3 and TRBJ2-5; TRBD2 is a possible D gene (5 bases). Germline-derived CDR1 and CDR2 are SGHTA and FQGTGA. The CDR3 totals 12 residues. V lost 2 bases, J lost 5 bases, and 6 bases lay in between. Written as DNA, the CDR3 is TGTGCCAGCAGCTTATCGGGGGAGACCCAGTACTTC. It encodes CASSLSGETQYF.

V gene TRBV6-1 combines with J gene TRBJ2-3; 8 nucleotides match TRBD2. J lost 8 bases, V lost 3 bases, and 4 bases had no gene match. This CDR3 spans 13 amino acids. Germline assignment: CDR1 MNHNS and CDR2 SASEGT. The CDR3 DNA reads as TGTGCCAGCAGTGAGCGGGAGGAAGGTACGCAGTATTTT. Encoded protein: CASSEREEGTQYF.

The rearrangement joins TRBV7-9 to TRBJ2-3; 11 positions agree with TRBD1. The CDR3 consists of 16 residues. CDR1 and CDR2 from the germline V gene are SEHNR and FQNEAQ (reference sequence). V lost 1 base and J lost 5; bases outside the gene matches: 5. The CDR3 DNA follows: TGTGCCAGCAGCTTAGTGGACAGGGGGCATGGAGATACGCAGTATTTT. Its protein product is CASSLVDRGHGDTQYF.

The genes are TRBV18 and TRBJ1-2; tentatively, D is TRBD1 (6 bases). Looked up from germline, CDR1 is KGHSH and CDR2 is LQKENI. Between the trimmed V and J ends, which lost 4 bases and 4 bases, there was a span of 10 bases. This CDR3 contains 13 residues. The CDR3, as DNA: TGTGCCAGCTCACAGGACAGCCTCTATGGCTACACCTTC. Translation: CASSQDSLYGYTF.

The chain is built from TRBV2 and TRBJ1-1; 9 nucleotides line up with TRBD1. The ends lost 9 bases at V and 6 bases at J; junction bases unmatched: 8. Per germline, CDR1 SNHLY and CDR2 FYNNEI. The length of the CDR3 is 13 residues. Here the CDR3 reads CASGQGLSAEAFF. In DNA, the CDR3 is TGTGCCAGTGGACAGGGGTTGAGCGCTGAAGCTTTCTTT.

The chain uses TRBV3-1 (or the pseudogene TRBV3-2) and TRBJ2-7; 13 bases match TRBD2. Germline CDR1 LGHDT, CDR2 YNNKEL (reference sequence). V shed 6 bases and J 3 bases; nucleotides not matched to a gene: 5. The CDR3 is made up of 15 amino acids. The CDR3 is CASRTGTSGIYEQYF. The CDR3 nucleotides are TGTGCCAGCAGAACCGGGACTAGCGGGATCTACGAGCAGTACTTC.

The chain joins TRBV11-2 to TRBJ2-1; 8 bases are shared with TRBD1. V dropped 4 bases and J dropped 3; count of bases not matched to a gene: 11. The CDR3 extends over 17 amino acids. CDR1 and CDR2 (germline): SGHAT, FQNNGV. The chain's CDR3 is CASSYNSQGANYNEQFF. DNA of the CDR3: TGTGCCAGCAGCTATAACTCCCAGGGGGCGAACTACAATGAGCAGTTCTTC. The variable domain in full, with the rest retrieved from reference TRBV11-2 and TRBJ2-1, is EAGVAQSPRYKIIEKRQSVAFWCNPISGHATLYWYQQILGQGPKLLIQFQNNGVVDDSQLPKDRFSAERLKGVDSTLKIQPAKLEDSAVYLCASSYNSQGANYNEQFFGPGTRLTVL.

The chain is built from TRBV15 and TRBJ2-6, with D possibly TRBD2 on 5 matching bases. V dropped 0 bases and J dropped 0 bases, with 6 bases sitting between them. This CDR3 contains 16 residues. CDR1 and CDR2 from the germline V gene are LNHNV and YYDKDF (reference sequence). The CDR3 sequence: CATSRDRGSGANVLTF. For the CDR3, the DNA is TGTGCCACCAGCAGAGATCGGGGCTCTGGGGCCAACGTCCTGACTTTC.

This rearrangement joins TRBV11-3 to TRBJ2-3; D is possibly TRBD2 (6 bases). The CDR3 is 17 residues long. V gave up 1 base and J gave up 0 bases, with 14 bases separating them. Germline loops: CDR1 SGHNT, CDR2 YENEEA. The DNA for the CDR3 is TGTGCCAGCAGCTTAGGGGTGGGTAGCGGTAGCACAGATACGCAGTATTTT. It codes for CASSLGVGSGSTDTQYF.